A single sample gave rise to the 6 T cell receptor beta chains below, sequenced in a study of blood T cell repertoires in COVID-19. Some clones are missing from TCRdb's copy, which holds only in-frame ones; the method was immunoSEQ multiplex PCR. The data contain 200,000 to 250,000 clones, about 79% of them singletons. Sequencing was carried out using PBMCs or T cells enriched from blood (not recorded which). All receptors come from a woman aged 60 to 75 who had recovered from COVID-19.

The gene calls are TRBV29-1 and TRBJ2-3; D may be TRBD1 (7 bases). CDR1 SQVTM and CDR2 ANQGSEA come from the germline V gene. The CDR3 consists of 13 residues. Between the trimmed V and J ends, which lost 6 bases and 2 bases, there was a span of 12 bases. CDR3 sequence: CSVHRGLTDTQYF. Here the CDR3 DNA reads TGCAGCGTACACAGGGGACTCACAGATACGCAGTATTTT.

This chain joins TRBV7-9 and TRBJ2-7; TRBD2 is a possible D gene (5 bases). The CDR3 loop spans 18 amino acids. V was shortened by 5 bases and J by 5 bases, with 28 bases between the two germline ends. The germline CDR1 and CDR2 sequences are SEHNR and FQNEAQ (reference sequence). The CDR3 sequence is CASSPEEGTRSVFNEQYF. The CDR3 DNA reads as TGTGCCAGCAGCCCAGAAGAGGGAACTAGGAGCGTTTTTAACGAGCAGTACTTC.

The chain combines TRBV4-1 with TRBJ2-2; 9 bases are shared with TRBD1. The germline V gene has CDR1 MGHRA and CDR2 YSYEKL. V lost 4 bases, J lost 4 bases, and 4 bases stayed unmatched. The CDR3 is 15 residues long. The CDR3 here is CASSLGQGSTGELFF. The CDR3 nucleotides read TGCGCCAGCAGCCTAGGACAGGGGTCCACCGGGGAGCTGTTTTTT.

The chain has TRBV11-3 and TRBJ2-1, with D maybe TRBD1 (5 bases). This CDR3 region has 18 residues. Trimming removed 0 bases from V and 0 bases from J, with 15 bases in between. CDR1 and CDR2 (germline): SGHNT, YENEEA. The CDR3 reads CASSLEGWGRSSYNEQFF. In DNA form, the CDR3 reads TGTGCCAGCAGCTTAGAAGGGTGGGGCAGGAGCTCCTACAATGAGCAGTTCTTC.

In its sample, this clone was seen once. The CDR3 loop reads CASSRSGETQYF. The DNA of the CDR3 is TGTGCCAGCAGCCGGAGCGGGGAGACCCAGTACTTC. The genes are TRBV3-1 (or the pseudogene TRBV3-2) and TRBJ2-5; D may be TRBD2 (6 bases). CDR3 length equals 12 residues. Germline V gene lookup returns CDR1 LGHDT and CDR2 YNNKEL (reference sequence). With 4 bases removed from V and 5 bases from J, the gap between germline ends came to 8 bases.

The chain employs TRBV3-1 (or the pseudogene TRBV3-2) and TRBJ1-1, with a possible D match to TRBD1 (5 bases). The V end lost 1 base, the J end lost 5 bases, and 17 bases lay between the germline ends. Germline lookup yields CDR1 LGHDT and CDR2 YNNKEL (reference sequence). The CDR3 length is 16 residues. DNA for the CDR3: TGTGCCAGCAGCCAAGGGCTCAGCGCCGGGGGAACTGAAGCTTTCTTT. Protein: CASSQGLSAGGTEAFF.